This T cell receptor (beta chain) was sequenced for a study of T cells in Graves' hyperthyroidism and ophthalmopathy. The wider study: The blood sample was taken at first diagnosis, before treatment began.

This clonotype was seen at least ten times. Regions amplified from RNA transcripts were the TCR beta CDR3 regions. HTBI primers were used for first-round RT-PCR of the TCR CDR3. TCRdb passed the multiplex PCR reads through MiXCR, listing each CDR3 protein once. The sample lists some 340,000 distinct CDR3 sequences; roughly 13% were seen once. The V end was cut by 4 bases, the J end by 1 base, with 10 bases between. The CDR3 is 15 residues long. Germline values: CDR1 KGHDR, CDR2 SFDVKD. The sequencing input was blood. This TCR was recovered from a woman between 40 and 55 years old with Graves' ophthalmopathy. The rearrangement joins TRBV24-1 to TRBJ1-5; D is unclear. Here the CDR3 reads CATSEGGLSNQPQHF. CDR3 nucleotide sequence: TGTGCCACCAGTGAAGGAGGGTTGAGCAATCAGCCCCAGCATTTT.